This TCR beta chain was retrieved from a study of CD8 T cells in ankylosing spondylitis. Broader study findings: Those disease-linked clones were CD8+; they were also relatively rare in peripheral blood. Significant enrichment of disease-linked clones was reportedly seen in matched ankylosing spondylitis synovial fluid. What seemed typical of ankylosing spondylitis blood was a TCR beta motif built from about 8 highly homologous variants. A subset of motif variants has previously been described in the synovial fluid and blood of reactive arthritis.

TCRdb re-called the 5' RACE reads through MiXCR, storing one row per CDR3 protein. The sample contains roughly 230,000 distinct CDR3 sequences, 8% to 10% of which appear only once. This clonotype occurred a few times. Its target is not known. V lost 3 bases to trimming and J lost 2 bases, with 15 bases between them. The CDR3 runs to 16 residues. The germline gives CDR1 KGHSH, CDR2 LQKENI. Sequences were obtained from blood, either unsorted or a sorted T cell fraction (not recorded which). The chain has TRBV18 and TRBJ2-3; D tentatively fits TRBD1 or TRBD2 (7 bases each). The sequence was obtained from a female donor with ankylosing spondylitis or in good health (not recorded which). CDR3 DNA sequence: TGTGCCAGCTCACCCCCCAGGGGGGGAATCACAGATACGCAGTATTTT. Encoded protein: CASSPPRGGITDTQYF.